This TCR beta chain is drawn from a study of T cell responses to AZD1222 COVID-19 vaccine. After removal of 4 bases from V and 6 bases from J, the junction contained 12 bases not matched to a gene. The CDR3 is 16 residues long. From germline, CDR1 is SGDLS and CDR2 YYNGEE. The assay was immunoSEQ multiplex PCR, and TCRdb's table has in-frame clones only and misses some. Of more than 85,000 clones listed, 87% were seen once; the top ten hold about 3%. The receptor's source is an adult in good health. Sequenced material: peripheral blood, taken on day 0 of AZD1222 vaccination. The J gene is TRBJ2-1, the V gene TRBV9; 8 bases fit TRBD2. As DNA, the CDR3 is TGTGCCAGCAGCCCTCAACGCGGGGGGCTTGGCAATGAGCAGTTCTTC. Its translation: CASSPQRGGLGNEQFF.